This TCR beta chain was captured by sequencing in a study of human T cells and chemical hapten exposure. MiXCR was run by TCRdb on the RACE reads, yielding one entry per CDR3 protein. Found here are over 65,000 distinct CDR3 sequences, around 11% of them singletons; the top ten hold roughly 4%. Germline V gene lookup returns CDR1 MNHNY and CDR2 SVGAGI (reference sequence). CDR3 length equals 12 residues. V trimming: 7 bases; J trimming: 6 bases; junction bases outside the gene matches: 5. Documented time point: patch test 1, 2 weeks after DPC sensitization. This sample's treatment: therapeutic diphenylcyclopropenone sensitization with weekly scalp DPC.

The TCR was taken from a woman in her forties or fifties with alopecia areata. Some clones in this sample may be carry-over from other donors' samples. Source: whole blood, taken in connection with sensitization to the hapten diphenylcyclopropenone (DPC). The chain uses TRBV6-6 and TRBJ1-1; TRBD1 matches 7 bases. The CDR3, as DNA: TGTGCCAGCAAAGACAGGGCGCCTGAAGCTTTCTTT. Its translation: CASKDRAPEAFF.